This TCR beta chain emerged from a study of T cell changes during pregnancy in multiple sclerosis. TCRdb's table, derived via immunoSEQ multiplex PCR, lists solely in-frame clones and lacks some. The sample lists roughly 60,000 clones, 80% to 95% occurring once. This clone was seen just once. CDR3 size: 14 residues. The germline gives CDR1 WSHSY, CDR2 SAAADI. Trimming took off 9 bases at V and 4 bases at J, with 16 bases between the two ends. The chain carries TRBV10-2 and TRBJ2-1, with D perhaps matching TRBD1 (6 bases). The sequences come from peripheral blood, collected in the second trimester of pregnancy. The clonotype comes from a female donor in good health, enrolled as a control in a pregnancy study. This CDR3 reads CASCPGHPYNEQFF. CDR3 DNA: TGCGCCAGTTGTCCGGGACATCCTTACAATGAGCAGTTCTTC.